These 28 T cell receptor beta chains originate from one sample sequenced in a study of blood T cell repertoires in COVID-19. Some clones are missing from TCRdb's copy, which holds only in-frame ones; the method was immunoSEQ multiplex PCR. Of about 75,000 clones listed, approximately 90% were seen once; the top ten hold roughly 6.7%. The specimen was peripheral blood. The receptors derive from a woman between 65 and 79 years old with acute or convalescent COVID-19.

CDR3 protein: CSVVLSNEQFF. The CDR3 DNA sequence: TGCAGCGTTGTTCTTTCTAATGAGCAGTTCTTC. This chain connects TRBV29-1 to TRBJ2-1, with D unresolved. V was shortened by 4 bases and J by 7 bases, with 8 bases between the two germline ends. This CDR3 is 11 amino acids long. Germline V lookup: CDR1 SQVTM, CDR2 ANQGSEA.

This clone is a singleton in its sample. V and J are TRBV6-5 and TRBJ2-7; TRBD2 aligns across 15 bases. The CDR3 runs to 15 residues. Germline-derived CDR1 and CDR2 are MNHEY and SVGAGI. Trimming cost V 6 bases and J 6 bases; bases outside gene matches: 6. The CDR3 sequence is CASSGPGLAGGEQYF. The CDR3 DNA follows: TGTGCCAGCAGCGGTCCGGGACTAGCGGGAGGCGAGCAGTACTTC.

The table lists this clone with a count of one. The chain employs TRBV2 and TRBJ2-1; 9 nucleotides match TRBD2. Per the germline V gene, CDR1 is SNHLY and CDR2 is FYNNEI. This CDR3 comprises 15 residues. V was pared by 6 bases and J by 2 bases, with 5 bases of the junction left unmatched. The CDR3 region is CASSGSGGPYNEQFF. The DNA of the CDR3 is TGTGCCAGCAGCGGTAGCGGGGGCCCCTACAATGAGCAGTTCTTC.

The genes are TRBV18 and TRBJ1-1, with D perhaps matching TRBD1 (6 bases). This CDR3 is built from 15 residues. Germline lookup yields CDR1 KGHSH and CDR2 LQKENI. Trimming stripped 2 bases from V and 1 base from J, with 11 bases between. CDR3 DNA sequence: TGTGCCAGCTCACCAAATCGGGGGGCGAACACTGAAGCTTTCTTT. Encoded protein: CASSPNRGANTEAFF.

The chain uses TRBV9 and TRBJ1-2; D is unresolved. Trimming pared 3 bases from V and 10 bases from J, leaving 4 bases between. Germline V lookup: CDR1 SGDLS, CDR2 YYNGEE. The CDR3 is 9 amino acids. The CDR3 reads CASSAFYTF. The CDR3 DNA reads TGTGCCAGCAGCGCCTTCTACACCTTC.

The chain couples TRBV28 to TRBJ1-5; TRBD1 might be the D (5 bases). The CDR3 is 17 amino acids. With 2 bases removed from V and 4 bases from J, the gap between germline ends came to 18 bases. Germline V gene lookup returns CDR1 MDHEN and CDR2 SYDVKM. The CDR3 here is CASSLGSGGGLNQPQHF. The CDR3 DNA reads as TGTGCCAGCAGTTTAGGGAGTGGCGGGGGACTAAATCAGCCCCAGCATTTT.

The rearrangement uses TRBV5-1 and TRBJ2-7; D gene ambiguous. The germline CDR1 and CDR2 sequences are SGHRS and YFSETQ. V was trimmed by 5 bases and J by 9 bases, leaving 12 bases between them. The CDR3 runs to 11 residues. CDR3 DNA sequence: TGCGCCAGCAGGGAGAGGTATGGGCAGTACTTC. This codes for CASRERYGQYF.

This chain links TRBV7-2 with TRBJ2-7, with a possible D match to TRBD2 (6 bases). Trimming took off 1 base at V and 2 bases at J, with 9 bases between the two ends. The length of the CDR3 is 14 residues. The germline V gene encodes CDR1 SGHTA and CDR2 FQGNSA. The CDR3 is CASSLGGAPYEQYF. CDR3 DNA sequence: TGTGCCAGCAGCTTAGGCGGGGCCCCCTACGAGCAGTACTTC.

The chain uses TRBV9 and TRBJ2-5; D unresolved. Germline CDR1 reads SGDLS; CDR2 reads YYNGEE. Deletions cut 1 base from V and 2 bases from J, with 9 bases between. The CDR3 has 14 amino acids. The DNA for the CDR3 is TGTGCCAGCAGCGTAAACAGCTATCAAGAGACCCAGTACTTC. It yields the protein CASSVNSYQETQYF.

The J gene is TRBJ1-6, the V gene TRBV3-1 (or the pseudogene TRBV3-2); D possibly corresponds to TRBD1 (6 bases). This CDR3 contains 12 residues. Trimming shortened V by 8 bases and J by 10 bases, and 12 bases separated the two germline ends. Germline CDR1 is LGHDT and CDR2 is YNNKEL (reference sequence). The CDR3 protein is CASQGINSPLHF. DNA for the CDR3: TGTGCCAGCCAGGGGATCAACTCACCCCTCCACTTT.

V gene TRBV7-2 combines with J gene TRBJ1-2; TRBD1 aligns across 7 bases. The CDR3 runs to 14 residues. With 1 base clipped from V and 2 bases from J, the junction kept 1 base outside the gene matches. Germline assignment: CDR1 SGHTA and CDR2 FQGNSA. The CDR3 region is CASSLEGANYGYTF. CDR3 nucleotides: TGTGCCAGCAGCTTAGAGGGGGCGAACTATGGCTACACCTTC.

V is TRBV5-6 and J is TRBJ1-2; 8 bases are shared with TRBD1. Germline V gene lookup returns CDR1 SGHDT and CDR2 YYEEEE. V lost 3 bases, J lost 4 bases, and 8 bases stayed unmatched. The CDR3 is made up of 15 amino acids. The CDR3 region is CASSSGDRTLYGYTF. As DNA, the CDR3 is TGTGCCAGCAGCTCGGGGGACAGGACCCTCTATGGCTACACCTTC. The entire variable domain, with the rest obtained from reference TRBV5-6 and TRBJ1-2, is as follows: DAGVTQSPTHLIKTRGQQVTLRCSPKSGHDTVSWYQQALGQGPQFIFQYYEEEERQRGNFPDRFSGHQFPNYSSELNVNALLLGDSALYLCASSSGDRTLYGYTFGSGTRLTVV.

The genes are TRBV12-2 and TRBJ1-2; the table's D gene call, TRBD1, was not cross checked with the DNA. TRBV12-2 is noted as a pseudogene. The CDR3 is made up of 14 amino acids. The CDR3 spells CASRYKTVRDGYTF. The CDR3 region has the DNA TGTGCAAGTCGCTACAAGACAGTACGGGATGGCTACACCTTC.

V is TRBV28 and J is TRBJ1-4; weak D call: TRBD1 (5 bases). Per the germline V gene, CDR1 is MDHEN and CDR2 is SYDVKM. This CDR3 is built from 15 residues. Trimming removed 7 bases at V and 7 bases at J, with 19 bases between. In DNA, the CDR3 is TGTGCCAGCACCCAGCTAAGGGCAGGGATTGAAAAACTGTTTTTT. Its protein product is CASTQLRAGIEKLFF.

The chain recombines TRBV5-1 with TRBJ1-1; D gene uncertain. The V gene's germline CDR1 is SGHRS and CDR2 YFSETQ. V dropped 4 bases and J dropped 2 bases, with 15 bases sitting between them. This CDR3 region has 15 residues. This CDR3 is CASSPGSHRNTEAFF. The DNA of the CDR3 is TGCGCCAGCAGCCCCGGATCCCACAGAAACACTGAAGCTTTCTTT.

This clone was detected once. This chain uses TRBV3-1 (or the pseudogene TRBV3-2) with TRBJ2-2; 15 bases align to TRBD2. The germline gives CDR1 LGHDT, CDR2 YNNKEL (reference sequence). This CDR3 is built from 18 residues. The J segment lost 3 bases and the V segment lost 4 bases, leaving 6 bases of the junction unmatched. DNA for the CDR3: TGTGCCAGCAGCCCCCTGGGACTAGCGGGGGGCGACACCGGGGAGCTGTTTTTT. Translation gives CASSPLGLAGGDTGELFF.

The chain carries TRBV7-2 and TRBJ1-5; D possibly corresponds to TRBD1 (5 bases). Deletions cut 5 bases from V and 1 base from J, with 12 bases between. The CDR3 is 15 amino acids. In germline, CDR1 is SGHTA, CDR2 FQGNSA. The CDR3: CASSRQAGSNQPQHF. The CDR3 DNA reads TGTGCCAGCAGCCGCCAGGCAGGGAGCAATCAGCCCCAGCATTTT. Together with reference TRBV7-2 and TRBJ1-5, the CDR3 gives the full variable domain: GAGVSQSPSNKVTEKGKDVELRCDPISGHTALYWYRQSLGQGLEFLIYFQGNSAPDKSGLPSDRFSAERTGGSVSTLTIQRTQQEDSAVYLCASSRQAGSNQPQHFGDGTRLSIL.

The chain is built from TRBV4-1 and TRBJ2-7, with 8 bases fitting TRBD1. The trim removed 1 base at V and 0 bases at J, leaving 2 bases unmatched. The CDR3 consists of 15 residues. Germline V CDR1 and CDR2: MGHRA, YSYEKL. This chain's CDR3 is CASSQAGGLSYEQYF. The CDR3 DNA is TGCGCCAGCAGCCAAGCAGGGGGCCTCTCCTACGAGCAGTACTTC.

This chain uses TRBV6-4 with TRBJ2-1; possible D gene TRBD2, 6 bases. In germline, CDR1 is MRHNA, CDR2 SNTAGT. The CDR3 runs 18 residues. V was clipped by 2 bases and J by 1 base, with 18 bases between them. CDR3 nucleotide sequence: TGTGCCAGCAGTGACGTCCTAAGACTAGGGGAATCCTACAATGAGCAGTTCTTC. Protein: CASSDVLRLGESYNEQFF.

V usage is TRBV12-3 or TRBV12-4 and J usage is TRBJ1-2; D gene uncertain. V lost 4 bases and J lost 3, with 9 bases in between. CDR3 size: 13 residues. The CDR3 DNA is TGTGCCAGCAGTTCGCGGAGGCACTATGGCTACACCTTC. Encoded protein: CASSSRRHYGYTF.

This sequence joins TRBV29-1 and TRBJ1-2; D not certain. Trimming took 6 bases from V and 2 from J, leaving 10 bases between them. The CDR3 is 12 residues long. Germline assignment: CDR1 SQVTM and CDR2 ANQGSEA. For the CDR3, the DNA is TGCAGCGTGGTCAGCGGAAACTATGGCTACACCTTC. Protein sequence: CSVVSGNYGYTF.

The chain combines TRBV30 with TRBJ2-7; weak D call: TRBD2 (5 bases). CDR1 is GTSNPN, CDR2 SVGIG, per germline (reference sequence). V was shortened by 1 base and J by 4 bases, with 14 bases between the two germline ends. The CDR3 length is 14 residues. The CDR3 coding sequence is TGTGCCTGGAGTGGGCAAAAAGGGAGTTACGAGCAGTACTTC. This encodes CAWSGQKGSYEQYF.

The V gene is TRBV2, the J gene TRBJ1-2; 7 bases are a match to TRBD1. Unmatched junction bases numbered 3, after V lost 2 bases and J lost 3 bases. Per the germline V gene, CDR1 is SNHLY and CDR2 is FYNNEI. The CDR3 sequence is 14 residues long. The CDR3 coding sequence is TGTGCCAGCAGTGAACAGGGGGTCGACTATGGCTACACCTTC. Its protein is CASSEQGVDYGYTF.

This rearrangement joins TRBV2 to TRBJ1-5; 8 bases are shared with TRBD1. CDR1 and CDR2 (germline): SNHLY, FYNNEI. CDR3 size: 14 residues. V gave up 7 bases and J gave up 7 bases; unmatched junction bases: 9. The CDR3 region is CASKDRAKGQPQHF. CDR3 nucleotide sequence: TGTGCCAGCAAGGACAGGGCGAAGGGACAGCCCCAGCATTTT.

The CDR3: CASSSNRVEVSYEQYF. CDR3 coding DNA: TGTGCCAGCAGTTCTAACAGGGTGGAGGTTTCCTACGAGCAGTACTTC. V and J are TRBV27 and TRBJ2-7; D perhaps matches TRBD1 (6 bases). From germline, CDR1 is MNHEY and CDR2 SMNVEV (reference sequence). CDR3 length: 16 residues. Trimming removed 4 bases at V and 1 base at J, with 17 bases between.

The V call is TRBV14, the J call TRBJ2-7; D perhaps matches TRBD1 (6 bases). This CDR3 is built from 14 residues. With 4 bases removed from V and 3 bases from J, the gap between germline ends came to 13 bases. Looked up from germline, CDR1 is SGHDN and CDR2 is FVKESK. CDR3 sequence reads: CASSLYGTNYEQYF. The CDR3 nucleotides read TGTGCCAGCAGCCTGTACGGGACAAACTACGAGCAGTACTTC.

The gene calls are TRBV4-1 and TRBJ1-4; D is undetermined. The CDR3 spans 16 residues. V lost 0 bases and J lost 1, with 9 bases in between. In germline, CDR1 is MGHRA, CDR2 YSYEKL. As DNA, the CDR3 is TGCGCCAGCAGCCAAGATGGTTCCAGAACTAATGAAAAACTGTTTTTT. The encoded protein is CASSQDGSRTNEKLFF.

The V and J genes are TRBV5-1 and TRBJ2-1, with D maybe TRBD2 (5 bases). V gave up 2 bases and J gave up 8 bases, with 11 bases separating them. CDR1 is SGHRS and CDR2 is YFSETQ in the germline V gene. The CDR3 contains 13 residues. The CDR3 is CASSFDTGDEQFF. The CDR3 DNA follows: TGCGCCAGCAGCTTTGACACCGGGGATGAGCAGTTCTTC.